This passage covers 18 T cell receptor beta chains from one sample sequenced in a study of blood T cell repertoires in COVID-19. Measured with immunoSEQ multiplex PCR; TCRdb has only the in-frame clones, and not every one. The sample has 95,000 to 120,000 clones, about four fifths seen once. The specimen was peripheral blood. The receptors shown here come from an older woman with acute or convalescent COVID-19.

The chain combines TRBV27 with TRBJ1-2, with 8 nucleotides matching TRBD1. The CDR3 length is 15 residues. Trimming cost V 2 bases and J 5 bases; bases outside gene matches: 7. CDR1 is MNHEY, CDR2 SMNVEV, per germline (reference sequence). Written as DNA, the CDR3 is TGTGCCAGCAGTTTAGCTCAGGGGGCCAATTATGGCTACACCTTC. Translating gives CASSLAQGANYGYTF.

The V call is TRBV3-1 (or the pseudogene TRBV3-2), the J call TRBJ2-7; maybe TRBD2 (6 bases). V lost 1 base and J 7 bases, leaving 8 bases between the germline ends. The CDR3 extends over 12 amino acids. Germline CDR1 is LGHDT and CDR2 is YNNKEL (reference sequence). CDR3 sequence: CASSQAGVEQYV. The CDR3 nucleotides are TGTGCCAGCAGCCAAGCGGGGGTAGAGCAGTACGTC.

J is TRBJ2-2 and V is TRBV2; weak D call: TRBD2 (6 bases). Germline loops: CDR1 SNHLY, CDR2 FYNNEI. The CDR3 extends over 17 amino acids. The V end was cut by 8 bases, the J end by 4 bases, with 23 bases between. The DNA for the CDR3 is TGTGCCAGCCTAGGAACGGCGGGGCCTGCCCCCACCGGGGAGCTGTTTTTT. Translation gives CASLGTAGPAPTGELFF.

This clone appeared a single time. This chain connects TRBV4-3 to TRBJ1-2, with 8 bases identical to TRBD1. Germline V CDR1 and CDR2: LGHNA, YSLEER. Trimming at V came to 2 bases and at J to 3 bases, leaving 14 bases not matched to a gene. This CDR3 is 18 amino acids long. For the CDR3, the DNA is TGCGCCAGCAGCCAATTCTTCGGCAGGGGGCGCCTGGACTATGGCTACACCTTC. Translated: CASSQFFGRGRLDYGYTF.

The rearrangement joins TRBV5-6 to TRBJ2-1; possibly TRBD2 for D (5 bases). The CDR3 runs 11 residues. Trimming removed 0 bases at V and 15 bases at J, with 10 bases between. Germline V gene lookup returns CDR1 SGHDT and CDR2 YYEEEE. Here the CDR3 reads CASSLGGPLFF. In DNA form, the CDR3 reads TGTGCCAGCAGCTTGGGAGGGCCCTTGTTCTTC.

V and J are TRBV28 and TRBJ1-1; possibly TRBD1 for D (6 bases). V lost 6 bases to trimming and J lost 1 base, with 18 bases between them. There are 16 residues in the CDR3. Germline V gene sequence: CDR1 MDHEN, CDR2 SYDVKM. The CDR3 region has the DNA TGTGCCAGCAGAACCCGGGGCGGGGGGCAGAACACTGAAGCTTTCTTT. Encoded protein: CASRTRGGGQNTEAFF.

The chain is built from TRBV28 and TRBJ1-5; 7 bases agree with TRBD1. Per the germline V gene, CDR1 is MDHEN and CDR2 is SYDVKM. This CDR3 has 14 amino acids. J lost 4 bases, V lost 6 bases, and 6 bases had no gene match. The CDR3 DNA is TGTGCCAGCAGCTCAGACAGGGCGAATCAGCCCCAGCATTTT. Encoded protein: CASSSDRANQPQHF.

The genes are TRBV9 and TRBJ2-1; D perhaps matches TRBD2 (6 bases). This CDR3 has 15 amino acids. Trimming removed 3 bases from V and 8 bases from J, with 18 bases in between. Germline V gene data show CDR1 as SGDLS and CDR2 as YYNGEE. In nucleotides, the CDR3 is TGTGCCAGCAGCGGTGTCGGGGGAGGAGGGTATGAGCAGTTCTTC. This translates into CASSGVGGGGYEQFF. The entire variable domain, with the rest obtained from reference TRBV9 and TRBJ2-1, is as follows: DSGVTQTPKHLITATGQRVTLRCSPRSGDLSVYWYQQSLDQGLQFLIQYYNGEERAKGNILERFSAQQFPDLHSELNLSSLELGDSALYFCASSGVGGGGYEQFFGPGTRLTVL.

The J gene is TRBJ1-2, the V gene TRBV7-9; 8 bases line up with TRBD1. The CDR3 runs to 17 residues. Germline V CDR1 and CDR2: SEHNR, FQNEAQ (reference sequence). V lost 4 bases, J lost 0 bases, and 10 bases stayed unmatched. The CDR3 DNA follows: TGTGCCAGCAGCTCATATGCTCCCAGGGGGCCTAACTATGGCTACACCTTC. Protein product: CASSSYAPRGPNYGYTF.

CDR3 amino acids: CASSLRIRDRWSNTGELFF. The CDR3, as DNA: TGTGCCAGCAGCCTAAGGATCCGGGACAGGTGGTCGAACACCGGGGAGCTGTTTTTT. The chain couples TRBV4-2 to TRBJ2-2; 8 bases map to TRBD1. CDR3 length: 19 residues. Germline CDR1 reads LGHNA; CDR2 reads YNFKEQ. Trimming cost V 4 bases and J 0 bases; bases outside gene matches: 13.

The chain has TRBV7-3 and TRBJ2-1; D unclear. Germline CDR1 and CDR2: SGHTA and FQGTGA. With 5 bases removed from V and 5 bases from J, the gap between germline ends came to 13 bases. The CDR3 is 14 residues long. CDR3 protein: CASSPSARDNEQFF. The CDR3 nucleotides are TGTGCCAGCAGCCCGTCGGCCCGGGACAATGAGCAGTTCTTC.

This sequence joins TRBV7-9 and TRBJ1-2, with a tentative D call TRBD1 (5 bases). V lost 1 base and J 8 bases, leaving 8 bases between the germline ends. This CDR3 comprises 12 residues. Germline V lookup: CDR1 SEHNR, CDR2 FQNEAQ (reference sequence). CDR3 nucleotides: TGTGCCAGCAGCTTAGTGGGGCCGGGCTACACCTTC. Its translation: CASSLVGPGYTF.

This clone was detected once. J is TRBJ1-6 and V is TRBV28; perhaps TRBD1 as D (5 bases). Trimming took 11 bases from V and 4 from J, leaving 12 bases between them. Germline CDR1 is MDHEN and CDR2 is SYDVKM. This CDR3 has 13 amino acids. The CDR3 is CASGTGYNSPLHF. For the CDR3, the DNA is TGTGCCTCCGGCACAGGATATAATTCACCCCTCCACTTT. The entire variable domain, with the rest obtained from reference TRBV28 and TRBJ1-6, is as follows: DVKVTQSSRYLVKRTGEKVFLECVQDMDHENMFWYRQDPGLGLRLIYFSYDVKMKEKGDIPEGYSVSREKKERFSLILESASTNQTSMYLCASGTGYNSPLHFGNGTRLTVT.

The chain couples TRBV27 to TRBJ1-4; the match to TRBD1 covers 9 bases. The germline V gene encodes CDR1 MNHEY and CDR2 SMNVEV (reference sequence). CDR3 length: 13 amino acids. V lost 4 bases, J lost 8 bases, and 2 bases stayed unmatched. CDR3 sequence reads: CASSYTGGEKLFF. The CDR3 region has the DNA TGTGCCAGCAGTTACACAGGGGGCGAAAAACTGTTTTTT.

This clone appeared once. This chain joins TRBV5-4 and TRBJ2-5; 7 nucleotides match TRBD2. The germline gives CDR1 SGHNT, CDR2 YYREEE (reference sequence). With 4 bases clipped from V and 2 bases from J, the junction kept 8 bases outside the gene matches. The CDR3 totals 15 residues. This CDR3 reads CASSLRLASQETQYF. The CDR3 nucleotides are TGTGCCAGCAGCCTAAGACTAGCTTCTCAAGAGACCCAGTACTTC.

The V call is TRBV5-1, the J call TRBJ2-7, with a weak D call TRBD1 (5 bases). The CDR3 is 19 amino acids. Trimming removed 0 bases at V and 0 bases at J, with 22 bases between. Per the germline V gene, CDR1 is SGHRS and CDR2 is YFSETQ. This CDR3 reads CASSLGPYRRTPFSYEQYV. In DNA, the CDR3 is TGCGCCAGCAGCTTGGGACCGTACAGGCGCACCCCGTTCTCCTACGAGCAGTACGTC.

The V gene is TRBV28, the J gene TRBJ1-5; the D gene is possibly TRBD1 (5 bases). This CDR3 is 14 amino acids long. Germline loops: CDR1 MDHEN, CDR2 SYDVKM. V was shortened by 3 bases and J by 5 bases, with 11 bases between the two germline ends. CDR3: CASSFRGIHQPQHF. The CDR3, as DNA: TGTGCCAGCAGTTTTCGGGGGATCCATCAGCCCCAGCATTTT.

The chain couples TRBV18 to TRBJ1-3; 7 bases line up with TRBD1. The CDR3 has 16 residues. Trimming removed 3 bases from V and 0 bases from J; junction bases left unmatched: 5. The germline V gene encodes CDR1 KGHSH and CDR2 LQKENI. The DNA for the CDR3 is TGTGCCAGCTCACCGGGGACAGCCAGCTCTGGAAACACCATATATTTT. As protein: CASSPGTASSGNTIYF.